The rows below give T cell receptor beta chains drawn from one sample of a study of T cell changes during pregnancy in multiple sclerosis. Libraries were prepared by immunoSEQ multiplex PCR; TCRdb keeps only in-frame clonotypes and omits some of them. The sample has 45,000 to 60,000 clones, around 90% seen once. The sample in question was CD4+ T cells from peripheral blood mononuclear cells, obtained in the second trimester of pregnancy. These receptors were obtained from a female donor with multiple sclerosis, enrolled in a pregnancy study. Each CDR3 is given with its conserved first and last residue. The D gene is left open where the match is weak. Expanded clones get a size class; other rows say once, few or many, or leave the size out.

d_gene: TRBD1
j_gene: TRBJ1-2
v_gene: TRBV9
abundance: -
CDR3aa: CASSAGTGKYGYTF
CDR3nt: TGTGCCAGCAGCGCAGGGACAGGGAAATATGGCTACACCTTC

d_gene: TRBD2
j_gene: TRBJ2-5
v_gene: TRBV19
abundance: -
CDR3aa: CASSRTSGVQETQYF
CDR3nt: TGTGCCAGTAGCCGGACTAGCGGGGTCCAAGAGACCCAGTACTTC

d_gene: TRBD1
j_gene: TRBJ2-5
v_gene: TRBV28
abundance: -
CDR3aa: CASSMRTGGKETQYF
CDR3nt: TGTGCCAGCAGTATGCGGACAGGGGGTAAAGAGACCCAGTACTTC

d_gene: TRBD2
j_gene: TRBJ2-5
v_gene: TRBV14
abundance: -
CDR3aa: CASSLTSGGIQETQYF
CDR3nt: TGTGCCAGCAGCCTGACTAGCGGGGGGATCCAAGAGACCCAGTACTTC

d_gene: TRBD1
j_gene: TRBJ1-2
v_gene: TRBV28
abundance: -
CDR3aa: CASTYETGGIGYGYTF
CDR3nt: TGTGCCAGCACCTACGAAACAGGGGGCATTGGCTATGGCTACACCTTC

d_gene: -
j_gene: TRBJ2-3
v_gene: TRBV2
abundance: -
CDR3aa: CASSEAARSTDTQYF
CDR3nt: TGTGCCAGCAGTGAAGCGGCTCGCAGCACAGATACGCAGTATTTT

d_gene: -
j_gene: TRBJ1-2
v_gene: TRBV30
abundance: -
CDR3aa: CAWSVGGYGYTF
CDR3nt: TGTGCCTGGAGTGTCGGGGGCTATGGCTACACCTTC

d_gene: TRBD1
j_gene: TRBJ1-4
v_gene: TRBV19
abundance: -
CDR3aa: CASSISDRVNEKLFF
CDR3nt: TGTGCCAGTAGTATCTCGGACAGGGTTAATGAAAAACTGTTTTTT

d_gene: -
j_gene: TRBJ2-7
v_gene: TRBV5-4
abundance: -
CDR3aa: CASGPAGLYEQYF
CDR3nt: TGTGCCAGCGGCCCCGCGGGCCTCTACGAGCAGTACTTC

d_gene: -
j_gene: TRBJ1-1
v_gene: TRBV7-9
abundance: -
CDR3aa: CASSPPAQVLNTEAFF
CDR3nt: TGTGCCAGCAGCCCGCCCGCACAGGTGTTGAACACTGAAGCTTTCTTT

d_gene: TRBD2
j_gene: TRBJ2-7
v_gene: TRBV28
abundance: -
CDR3aa: CASSEFHHGTSGAYYEQYF
CDR3nt: TGTGCCAGCAGTGAGTTCCATCACGGGACTAGCGGGGCTTACTACGAGCAGTACTTC

d_gene: -
j_gene: TRBJ2-4
v_gene: TRBV10-2
abundance: few
CDR3aa: CASSPGQGNIQYF
CDR3nt: TGCGCCAGCAGTCCAGGGCAGGGAAACATTCAGTACTTC

d_gene: -
j_gene: TRBJ1-1
v_gene: TRBV6-5
abundance: -
CDR3aa: CASSYLGGNTEAFF
CDR3nt: TGTGCCAGCAGTTACCTCGGGGGGAACACTGAAGCTTTCTTT

d_gene: -
j_gene: TRBJ1-1
v_gene: TRBV7-2
abundance: -
CDR3aa: CASSLRAVEAFF
CDR3nt: TGTGCCAGCAGCTTACGAGCGGTTGAAGCTTTCTTT

d_gene: -
j_gene: TRBJ1-2
v_gene: TRBV28
abundance: -
CDR3aa: CASSHSSRSNYGYTF
CDR3nt: TGTGCCAGCAGTCATAGCTCACGTTCTAACTATGGCTACACCTTC

d_gene: -
j_gene: TRBJ1-5
v_gene: TRBV7-9
abundance: once
CDR3aa: CASSLARAYSNQPQHF
CDR3nt: TGTGCCAGCAGCTTAGCGCGGGCTTATAGCAATCAGCCCCAGCATTTT

d_gene: TRBD1
j_gene: TRBJ2-7
v_gene: TRBV5-1
abundance: -
CDR3aa: CASSLWGTGGTKDEQYF
CDR3nt: TGCGCCAGCAGCTTGTGGGGGACAGGGGGGACGAAGGACGAGCAGTACTTC

d_gene: TRBD2
j_gene: TRBJ2-1
v_gene: TRBV7-3
abundance: -
CDR3aa: CASSSRTSGQQFF
CDR3nt: TGTGCCAGCAGCTCTCGGACTAGCGGGCAGCAGTTCTTC

d_gene: -
j_gene: TRBJ1-5
v_gene: TRBV7-2
abundance: -
CDR3aa: CASSLQGGNNQPQHF
CDR3nt: TGTGCCAGCAGCCTACAGGGTGGCAACAATCAGCCCCAGCATTTT

d_gene: TRBD2
j_gene: TRBJ2-7
v_gene: TRBV4-2
abundance: -
CDR3aa: CASSQDRLAGATDYEQYF
CDR3nt: TGTGCCAGCAGCCAAGATCGACTAGCGGGGGCCACAGACTACGAGCAGTACTTC

d_gene: -
j_gene: TRBJ1-2
v_gene: TRBV7-9
abundance: -
CDR3aa: CASSLQGVGGDGYTF
CDR3nt: TGTGCCAGCAGCTTGCAAGGGGTGGGCGGCGACGGCTACACCTTC

d_gene: TRBD1
j_gene: TRBJ1-4
v_gene: TRBV5-1
abundance: -
CDR3aa: CASRGTGETTNEKLFF
CDR3nt: TGCGCCAGCAGGGGGACAGGAGAAACAACTAATGAAAAACTGTTTTTT

d_gene: -
j_gene: TRBJ1-2
v_gene: TRBV2
abundance: -
CDR3aa: CASSLRGPRLYGYTF
CDR3nt: TGTGCCAGCAGCCTTAGAGGGCCCCGCCTTTATGGCTACACCTTC

d_gene: TRBD1
j_gene: TRBJ1-3
v_gene: TRBV5-4
abundance: -
CDR3aa: CASSRTGSTGNTIYF
CDR3nt: TGTGCCAGCAGCCGGACAGGGTCGACTGGAAACACCATATATTTT

d_gene: -
j_gene: TRBJ2-3
v_gene: TRBV2
abundance: -
CDR3aa: CASSLTRGTDTQYF
CDR3nt: TGTGCCAGCAGCCTGACTAGGGGCACAGATACGCAGTATTTT

d_gene: TRBD2
j_gene: TRBJ2-1
v_gene: TRBV7-3
abundance: -
CDR3aa: CASSRLAGEVRGEQFF
CDR3nt: TGTGCCAGCAGCAGACTAGCGGGAGAAGTTCGCGGTGAGCAGTTCTTC

d_gene: TRBD1
j_gene: TRBJ1-1
v_gene: TRBV19
abundance: -
CDR3aa: CASSKQGAMNTEAFF
CDR3nt: TGTGCCAGTAGTAAACAGGGGGCCATGAACACTGAAGCTTTCTTT

d_gene: TRBD1
j_gene: TRBJ1-5
v_gene: TRBV19
abundance: -
CDR3aa: CASSMQGGAQPQHF
CDR3nt: TGTGCCAGTAGTATGCAAGGGGGCGCTCAACCCCAGCATTTT

d_gene: TRBD2
j_gene: TRBJ2-5
v_gene: TRBV6-5
abundance: -
CDR3aa: CASSSGTSGGRETQYF
CDR3nt: TGTGCCAGCAGTTCTGGGACTAGCGGGGGGCGAGAGACCCAGTACTTC

d_gene: -
j_gene: TRBJ1-1
v_gene: TRBV6-6
abundance: -
CDR3aa: CASSLRGGMNTEAFF
CDR3nt: TGTGCCAGCAGCCTACGGGGGGGGATGAACACTGAAGCTTTCTTT

d_gene: TRBD1
j_gene: TRBJ1-2
v_gene: TRBV7-9
abundance: -
CDR3aa: CASSLAGTGGINYGYTF
CDR3nt: TGTGCCAGCAGCTTAGCGGGGACAGGGGGCATCAACTATGGCTACACCTTC

d_gene: TRBD2
j_gene: TRBJ2-1
v_gene: TRBV5-6
abundance: -
CDR3aa: CASSLAMKRLAGVREQFF
CDR3nt: TGTGCCAGCAGCTTGGCGATGAAGAGACTAGCGGGAGTAAGGGAGCAGTTCTTC

d_gene: TRBD1
j_gene: TRBJ1-5
v_gene: TRBV10-2
abundance: once
CDR3aa: CASSVGTGLNSNQPQHF
CDR3nt: TGCGCCAGCAGTGTCGGGACAGGGCTGAATAGCAATCAGCCCCAGCATTTT

d_gene: -
j_gene: TRBJ2-7
v_gene: TRBV28
abundance: -
CDR3aa: CAITPAGERAYEQYF
CDR3nt: TGTGCCATAACGCCGGCCGGGGAGCGGGCCTACGAGCAGTACTTC

d_gene: -
j_gene: TRBJ1-1
v_gene: TRBV6-5
abundance: once
CDR3aa: CASSYAGKNTEAFF
CDR3nt: TGTGCCAGCAGTTACGCGGGCAAGAACACTGAAGCTTTCTTT

d_gene: TRBD2
j_gene: TRBJ2-7
v_gene: TRBV5-1
abundance: -
CDR3aa: CASSLLTSGSTNEQYF
CDR3nt: TGCGCCAGCAGCTTGCTGACTAGCGGGAGTACGAACGAGCAGTACTTC

d_gene: TRBD1
j_gene: TRBJ2-7
v_gene: TRBV20-1
abundance: -
CDR3aa: CSAQDRDTKYF
CDR3nt: TGCAGTGCTCAGGACAGGGATACAAAGTACTTC

d_gene: TRBD1
j_gene: TRBJ2-7
v_gene: TRBV13
abundance: once
CDR3aa: CASSLGEGQGASSYEQYF
CDR3nt: TGTGCCAGCAGCTTAGGGGAGGGACAGGGGGCTTCCTCCTACGAGCAGTACTTC

d_gene: -
j_gene: TRBJ2-7
v_gene: TRBV9
abundance: -
CDR3aa: CASSVAGVGGPYEQYF
CDR3nt: TGTGCCAGCAGCGTAGCTGGCGTCGGGGGGCCCTACGAGCAGTACTTC

d_gene: TRBD1
j_gene: TRBJ1-2
v_gene: TRBV14
abundance: -
CDR3aa: CASSQVRGGGDGYTF
CDR3nt: TGTGCCAGCAGCCAAGTTCGAGGGGGCGGAGATGGCTACACCTTC

d_gene: -
j_gene: TRBJ2-6
v_gene: TRBV9
abundance: -
CDR3aa: CAILKGASSGANVLTF
CDR3nt: TGTGCTATCCTTAAAGGGGCCAGCTCTGGGGCCAACGTCCTGACTTTC

d_gene: -
j_gene: TRBJ1-5
v_gene: TRBV10-3
abundance: -
CDR3aa: CAISERRGPPSDSNQPQHF
CDR3nt: TGTGCCATCAGTGAGAGGAGGGGACCACCATCAGATAGCAATCAGCCCCAGCATTTT

d_gene: -
j_gene: TRBJ1-5
v_gene: TRBV28
abundance: once
CDR3aa: CASRIGQLNQPQHF
CDR3nt: TGTGCCAGCAGAATCGGACAGTTAAATCAGCCCCAGCATTTT

d_gene: -
j_gene: TRBJ1-4
v_gene: TRBV7-6
abundance: few
CDR3aa: CASSLELRRGGNEKLFF
CDR3nt: TGTGCCAGCAGCTTAGAATTGAGAAGGGGAGGGAATGAAAAACTGTTTTTT

d_gene: -
j_gene: TRBJ1-1
v_gene: TRBV5-6
abundance: few
CDR3aa: CASSFRNTEAFF
CDR3nt: TGTGCCAGCAGCTTTCGTAACACTGAAGCTTTCTTT

d_gene: TRBD1
j_gene: TRBJ1-6
v_gene: TRBV27
abundance: -
CDR3aa: CASSLDRAVSKNSPLHF
CDR3nt: TGTGCCAGCAGTCTAGACAGGGCAGTAAGTAAGAATTCACCCCTCCACTTT

d_gene: -
j_gene: TRBJ2-7
v_gene: TRBV6-1
abundance: -
CDR3aa: CASSEARGEAIYEQYF
CDR3nt: TGTGCCAGCAGTGAAGCCAGGGGGGAGGCAATCTACGAGCAGTACTTC

d_gene: -
j_gene: TRBJ2-7
v_gene: TRBV30
abundance: -
CDR3aa: CAWSGGLASSYEQYF
CDR3nt: TGTGCCTGGAGTGGGGGACTGGCTAGCTCCTACGAGCAGTACTTC

d_gene: -
j_gene: TRBJ1-4
v_gene: TRBV5-1
abundance: -
CDR3aa: CASSEQGGGEKLFF
CDR3nt: TGCGCCAGCAGCGAACAGGGAGGGGGTGAAAAACTGTTTTTT